This T cell receptor beta chain came from a study of identical twins. This clonotype was detected a few times. TCRdb called the 5' RACE reads again in MiXCR, with one record for every CDR3 protein. The sample shows hundreds of thousands of distinct CDR3 sequences, 15% to 20% of them seen only once. The same data also went into a second study, on T cells expressing NK-cell markers. From that report: In a handful of donors, dominant clonotypes made up about 28.3-65% of CD3+CD56-NKG2C+ cells.

The origin of this receptor is a woman younger than 35 in good health. The material sequenced was PBMCs.

This CDR3 is CASSLATGHTYEQYF. DNA of the CDR3: TGCGCCAGCAGCTTGGCCACGGGACATACCTACGAGCAGTACTTC. J is TRBJ2-7 and V is TRBV5-1; the D gene is possibly TRBD1 (6 bases). This CDR3 is built from 15 residues. Per germline, CDR1 SGHRS and CDR2 YFSETQ. V was cut by 0 bases and J by 2 bases, with 12 bases left in between.